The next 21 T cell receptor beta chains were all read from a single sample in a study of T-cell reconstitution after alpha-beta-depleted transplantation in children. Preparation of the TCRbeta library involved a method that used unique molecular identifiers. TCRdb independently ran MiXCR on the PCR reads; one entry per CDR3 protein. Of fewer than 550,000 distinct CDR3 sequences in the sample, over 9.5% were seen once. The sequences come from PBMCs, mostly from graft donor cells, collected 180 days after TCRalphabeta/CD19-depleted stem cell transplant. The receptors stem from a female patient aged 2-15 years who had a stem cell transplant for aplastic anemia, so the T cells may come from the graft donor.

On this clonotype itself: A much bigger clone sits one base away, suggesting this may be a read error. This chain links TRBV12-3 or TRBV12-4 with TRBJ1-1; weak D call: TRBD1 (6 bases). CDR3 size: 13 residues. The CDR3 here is CASSTTGNTQAFF. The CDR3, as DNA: TGTGCCAGCAGTACTACAGGGAACACTCAAGCTTTCTTT.

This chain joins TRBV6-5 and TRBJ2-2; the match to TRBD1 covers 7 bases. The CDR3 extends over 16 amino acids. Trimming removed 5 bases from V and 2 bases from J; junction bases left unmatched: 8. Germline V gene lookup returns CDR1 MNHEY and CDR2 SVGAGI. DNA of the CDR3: TGTGCCAGCAGTCGCAACAGGGGTGCCAACACCGGGGAGCTGTTTTTT. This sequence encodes CASSRNRGANTGELFF.

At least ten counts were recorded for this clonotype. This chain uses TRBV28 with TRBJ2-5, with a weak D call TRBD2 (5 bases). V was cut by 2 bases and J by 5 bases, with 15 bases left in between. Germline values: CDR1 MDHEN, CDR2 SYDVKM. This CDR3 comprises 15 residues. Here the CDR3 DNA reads TGTGCCAGCAGTTTAAGATCGGGAATACGGGAGACCCAGTACTTC. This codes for CASSLRSGIRETQYF.

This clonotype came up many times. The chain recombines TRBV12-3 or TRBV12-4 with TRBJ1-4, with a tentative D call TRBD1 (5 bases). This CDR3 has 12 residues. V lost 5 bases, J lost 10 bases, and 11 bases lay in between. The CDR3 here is CASSPPQGKLFF. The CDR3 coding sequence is TGTGCCAGCAGTCCCCCCCAGGGAAAACTGTTTTTT.

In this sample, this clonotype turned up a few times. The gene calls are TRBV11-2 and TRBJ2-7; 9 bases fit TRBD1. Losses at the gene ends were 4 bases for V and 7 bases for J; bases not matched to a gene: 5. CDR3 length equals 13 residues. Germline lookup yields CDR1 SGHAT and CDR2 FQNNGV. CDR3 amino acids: CASSSGQGWEQYV. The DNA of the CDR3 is TGTGCCAGCAGCTCTGGACAGGGGTGGGAGCAGTACGTC.

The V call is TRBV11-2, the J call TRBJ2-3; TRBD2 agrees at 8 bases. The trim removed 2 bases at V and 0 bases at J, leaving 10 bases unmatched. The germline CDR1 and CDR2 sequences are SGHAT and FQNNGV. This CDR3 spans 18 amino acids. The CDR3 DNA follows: TGTGCCAGCAGCTTAAACCCCACCTCTAGCGGGAGCACAGATACGCAGTATTTT. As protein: CASSLNPTSSGSTDTQYF.

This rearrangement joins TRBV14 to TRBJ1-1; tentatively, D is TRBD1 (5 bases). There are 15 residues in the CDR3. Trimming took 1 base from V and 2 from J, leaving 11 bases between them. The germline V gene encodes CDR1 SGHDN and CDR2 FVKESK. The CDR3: CASSQVKGINTEAFF. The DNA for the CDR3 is TGTGCCAGCAGCCAAGTTAAGGGGATCAACACTGAAGCTTTCTTT.

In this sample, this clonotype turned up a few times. The CDR3 coding sequence is TGTGCCAGCAGCTTACCCGAGCAGTACTTC. Protein: CASSLPEQYF. The chain links TRBV13 to TRBJ2-7; unclear D gene. Germline V lookup: CDR1 PRHDT, CDR2 FYEKMQ (reference sequence). The V gene lost 2 bases and the J gene lost 6 bases, with 2 bases spanning the gap. The CDR3 has 10 residues.

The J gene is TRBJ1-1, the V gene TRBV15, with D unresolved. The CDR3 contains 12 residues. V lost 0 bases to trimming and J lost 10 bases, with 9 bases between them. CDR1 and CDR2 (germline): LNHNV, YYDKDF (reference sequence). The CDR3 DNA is TGTGCCACCAGCAGAGATCCGGTGAGAGCTTTCTTT. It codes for CATSRDPVRAFF.

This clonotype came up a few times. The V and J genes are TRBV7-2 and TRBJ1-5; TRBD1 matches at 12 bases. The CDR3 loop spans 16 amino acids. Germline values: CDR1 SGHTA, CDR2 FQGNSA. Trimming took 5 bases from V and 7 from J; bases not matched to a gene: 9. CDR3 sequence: CASSPGTGGLGQPQHF. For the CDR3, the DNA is TGTGCCAGCAGCCCCGGGACAGGGGGCTTGGGGCAGCCCCAGCATTTT.

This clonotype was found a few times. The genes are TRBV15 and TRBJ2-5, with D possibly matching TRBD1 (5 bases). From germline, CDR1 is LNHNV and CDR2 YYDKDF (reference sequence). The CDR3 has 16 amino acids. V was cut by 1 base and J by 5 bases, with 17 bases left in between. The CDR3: CATSRVPGPSQETQYF. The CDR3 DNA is TGTGCCACCAGCAGAGTCCCAGGGCCCTCTCAGGAGACCCAGTACTTC.

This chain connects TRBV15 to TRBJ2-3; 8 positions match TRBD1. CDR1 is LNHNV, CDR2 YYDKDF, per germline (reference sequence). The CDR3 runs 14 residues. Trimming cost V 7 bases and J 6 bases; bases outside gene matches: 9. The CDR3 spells CATTRTGRWDTQYF. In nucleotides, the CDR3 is TGTGCCACCACAAGGACAGGGAGGTGGGATACGCAGTATTTT.

CDR3 DNA: TGCAGTGCTAGAAGTGATGTGGACTCCTACGAGCAGTACGTC. Amino acid sequence: CSARSDVDSYEQYV. This rearrangement joins TRBV20-1 to TRBJ2-7, with D uncertain. The length of the CDR3 is 14 residues. V gave up 2 bases and J gave up 0 bases, with 11 bases separating them. CDR1 and CDR2 (germline): DFQATT, SNEGSKA (reference sequence).

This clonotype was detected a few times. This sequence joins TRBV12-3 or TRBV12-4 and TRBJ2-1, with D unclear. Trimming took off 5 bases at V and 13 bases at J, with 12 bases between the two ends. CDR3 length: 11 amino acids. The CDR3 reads CASSRTADQFF. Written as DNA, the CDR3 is TGTGCCAGCAGTCGAACTGCCGACCAGTTCTTC.

CDR3 sequence reads: CSARDRTGRFNTGELFF. For the CDR3, the DNA is TGCAGTGCTAGAGATAGGACAGGGAGGTTTAACACCGGGGAGCTGTTTTTT. The chain employs TRBV20-1 and TRBJ2-2; 8 bases are shared with TRBD1. V was clipped by 0 bases and J by 2 bases; unmatched bases: 8. The CDR3 is made up of 17 amino acids. Germline V gives CDR1 DFQATT, CDR2 SNEGSKA (reference sequence).

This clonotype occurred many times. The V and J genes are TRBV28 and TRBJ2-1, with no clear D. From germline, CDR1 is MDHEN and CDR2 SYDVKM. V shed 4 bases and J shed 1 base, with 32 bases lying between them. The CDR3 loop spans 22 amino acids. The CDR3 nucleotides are TGTGCCAGCAGTTCCAATCTCATCCCTTACTTTCCCCTTACCAGTTCCTACAATGAGCAGTTCTTC. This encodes CASSSNLIPYFPLTSSYNEQFF.

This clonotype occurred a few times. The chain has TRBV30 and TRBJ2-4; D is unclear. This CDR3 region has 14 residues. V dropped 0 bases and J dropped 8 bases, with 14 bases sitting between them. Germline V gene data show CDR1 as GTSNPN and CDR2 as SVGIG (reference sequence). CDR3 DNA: TGTGCCTGGAGTGTACCCCCACTATCGGACATTCAGTACTTC. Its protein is CAWSVPPLSDIQYF. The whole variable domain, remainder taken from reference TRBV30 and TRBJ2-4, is SQTIHQWPATLVQPVGSPLSLECTVEGTSNPNLYWYRQAAGRGLQLLFYSVGIGQISSEVPQNLSASRPQDRQFILSSKKLLLSDSGFYLCAWSVPPLSDIQYFGAGTRLSVL.

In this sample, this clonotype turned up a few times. The DNA of the CDR3 is TGTGCCAGCAGCTTAGCTAGCGGGAGTACAAATGAGCAGTTCTTC. Its protein is CASSLASGSTNEQFF. The chain couples TRBV7-2 to TRBJ2-1, with 9 bases aligning to TRBD2. The CDR3 has 15 residues. Trimming cost V 0 bases and J 7 bases; bases outside gene matches: 4. CDR1 is SGHTA and CDR2 is FQGNSA in the germline V gene.

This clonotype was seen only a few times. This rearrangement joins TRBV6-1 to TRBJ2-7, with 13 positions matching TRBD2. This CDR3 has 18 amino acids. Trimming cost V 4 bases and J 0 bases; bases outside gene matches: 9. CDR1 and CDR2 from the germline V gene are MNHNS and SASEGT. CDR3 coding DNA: TGTGCCAGCAGTGTACCCGGGACTAGCGGGATCAGCTCCTACGAGCAGTACTTC. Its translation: CASSVPGTSGISSYEQYF.

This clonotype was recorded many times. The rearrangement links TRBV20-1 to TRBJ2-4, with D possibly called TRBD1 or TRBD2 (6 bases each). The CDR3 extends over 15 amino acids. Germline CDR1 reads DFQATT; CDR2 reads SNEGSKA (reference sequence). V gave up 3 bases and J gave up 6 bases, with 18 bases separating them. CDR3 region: CSASQQGGGGNIQYF. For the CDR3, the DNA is TGCAGTGCTAGTCAACAGGGTGGAGGGGGAAACATTCAGTACTTC.

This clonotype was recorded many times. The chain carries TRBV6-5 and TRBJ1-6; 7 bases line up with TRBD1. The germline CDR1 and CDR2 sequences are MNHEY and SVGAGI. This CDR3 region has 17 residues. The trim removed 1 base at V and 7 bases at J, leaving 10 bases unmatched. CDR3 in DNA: TGTGCCAGCAGTTACTATCGCACAGGGGCGCCCAATTCACCCCTCCACTTT. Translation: CASSYYRTGAPNSPLHF.